This is a list of T cell receptor beta chains from one sample in a study of blood T cell repertoires in COVID-19. Data came from immunoSEQ multiplex PCR; TCRdb stores just in-frame clones and leaves some out. The table has about 36,000 clones, around four fifths seen once. Sequencing used peripheral blood. Every receptor here comes from a human donor in a cohort sampled during active or convalescent COVID-19. The donor label of this sample is uncertain. CDR3s include the opening cysteine and the closing phenylalanine or tryptophan. The order of the fields is V gene, D gene, clone size, J gene, CDR3 DNA, CDR3 protein. The D gene is left open where the match is weak. Clone size, where shown, is once, few, many, or a class for clones that have expanded.

TRBV2	TRBD1	.	TRBJ2-5	TGTGCCAGCATGCAGGGGGAGTATAAGACCCAGTACTTC	CASMQGEYKTQYF
TRBV5-1	TRBD2	.	TRBJ2-1	TGCGCCAGCAGCTTGGCTAGCGGGAGTTCTGAGCAGTTCTTC	CASSLASGSSEQFF
TRBV2	.	.	TRBJ2-3	TGTGCCAGCAGTACCCAGGGGGATACGCAGTATTTT	CASSTQGDTQYF
TRBV5-6	.	.	TRBJ1-5	TGTGCCAGCAGCCTACCGAATCAGCCCCAGCATTTT	CASSLPNQPQHF
TRBV19	.	.	TRBJ2-1	TGTGCCAGTAGTATAGAGGTCCGGGATTATGAGCAGTTCTTC	CASSIEVRDYEQFF
TRBV30	.	.	TRBJ1-1	TGTGCCTGGAATCGGGCAGGGGAAGCTTTCTTT	CAWNRAGEAFF
TRBV5-6	.	.	TRBJ1-2	TGTGCCAGCAGCCCGGAGACAGGCTGGGGCTACACCTTC	CASSPETGWGYTF
TRBV29-1	.	.	TRBJ1-4	TGCAGCGTTGAAGAGCACGGGACAAAAAAACTGTTTTTT	CSVEEHGTKKLFF
TRBV12-5	TRBD1	.	TRBJ1-1	TGTGCTAGTGGTTTGGTACCAGGACAGGGGCTTCAAGCTTTCTTT	CASGLVPGQGLQAFF
TRBV2	TRBD1	.	TRBJ2-3	TGTGCCAGCAGTGAACCCCCCTTCCGACAGGGAAGGCCAGATACGCAGTATTTT	CASSEPPFRQGRPDTQYF
TRBV2	TRBD1	few	TRBJ2-7	TGTGCCACCCAACAGGGGCCCTCCTACGAGCAGTACTTC	CATQQGPSYEQYF
TRBV5-1	TRBD2	.	TRBJ2-7	TGCGCCAGCAGATCGGCGGGAGAGACCTACGAGCAGTACTTC	CASRSAGETYEQYF
TRBV5-1	TRBD2	.	TRBJ2-1	TGCGCCAGCAGCTTGATAAGCGGGAGTTACTACAATGAGCAGTTCTTC	CASSLISGSYYNEQFF
TRBV7-9	TRBD2	.	TRBJ2-1	TGTGCCAGCAGCCCCAGAGGCGGGAGGTCCTACAATGAGCAGTTCTTC	CASSPRGGRSYNEQFF
TRBV2	TRBD1	.	TRBJ2-6	TGTGCCAGCAGTCTTACAGGGGTGGGAGGGGCCAACGTCCTGACTTTC	CASSLTGVGGANVLTF
TRBV2	.	.	TRBJ2-7	TGTGCCACGTATGGGCCCTCCTTGGAGCAGTACTTC	CATYGPSLEQYF
TRBV20-1	.	.	TRBJ2-3	TGCAGTGTCCCGGGGGATACGCAGTATTTT	CSVPGDTQYF
TRBV24-1	TRBD2	once	TRBJ2-1	TGTGCCACCAGTGATCGGACTAGCAGGGGCAATGAGCAGTTCTTC	CATSDRTSRGNEQFF
TRBV4-3	TRBD2	.	TRBJ2-1	TGCGCCAGCAGCCAAGTGAGAGGACTAGCGGGAGGGTACAATGAGCAGTTCTTC	CASSQVRGLAGGYNEQFF
TRBV4-3	.	.	TRBJ1-6	TGCGCCAGCAGCCAAGCAGGGGTCGGTTCACCCCTCCACTTT	CASSQAGVGSPLHF
TRBV4-2	TRBD1	.	TRBJ1-2	TGTGCCAGCAGCCAAGGACAGGGGGCAGCGGGCTATGGCTACACCTTC	CASSQGQGAAGYGYTF
TRBV19	.	.	TRBJ1-1	TGTGCCAGTAGTATGTGGGGGTCCGGGGGAACTGAAGCTTTCTTT	CASSMWGSGGTEAFF
TRBV4-2	.	.	TRBJ2-5	TGTGCCAGCAGCCGAGCCCCCGGCAGGGTGAGTGGAGAGACCCAGTACTTC	CASSRAPGRVSGETQYF
TRBV7-2	.	.	TRBJ1-1	TGTGCCAGCTTACAAAGTTTGAACACTGAAGCTTTCTTT	CASLQSLNTEAFF
TRBV7-9	.	.	TRBJ2-5	TGTGCCAGCAGCTTCTGGACTAAACAAGAGACCCAGTACTTC	CASSFWTKQETQYF
TRBV11-2	TRBD1	.	TRBJ1-6	TGTGCCAGCAGCGCACCCAAGGGGGCGTCTAATTCACCCCTCCACTTT	CASSAPKGASNSPLHF
TRBV25-1	.	.	TRBJ2-4	TGTGCCAGCAGTGAACAGGGTAAAAACATTCAGTACTTC	CASSEQGKNIQYF
TRBV5-4	.	.	TRBJ1-5	TGTGCCAGCAGCTTGGGCGGCTATAGCAATCAGCCCCAGCATTTT	CASSLGGYSNQPQHF
TRBV20-1	.	.	TRBJ2-1	TGCAGTACTAGAGATATCGGGGAGCAGTTCTTC	CSTRDIGEQFF
TRBV7-2	.	.	TRBJ2-7	TGTGCCAGCAGCGCCCACAGCACGCGTACGGCCTACGAGCAGTACTTC	CASSAHSTRTAYEQYF
TRBV29-1	TRBD1	.	TRBJ2-2	TGCAGCGGCGGGACAGGGGGCGGCGGGGAGCTGTTTTTT	CSGGTGGGGELFF
TRBV19	TRBD2	.	TRBJ2-1	TGTGCCAGTAGGAGGACTAGCGGGAGTCCGTCCTACAATGAGCAGTTCTTC	CASRRTSGSPSYNEQFF
TRBV28	.	.	TRBJ1-2	TGTGCCAGCTGGGGCAGCAAGATCTATGGCTACACCTTC	CASWGSKIYGYTF
TRBV11-2	TRBD2	.	TRBJ2-7	TGTGCCAGCAGCTTAATAGCGGGAGACAACTACGAGCAGTACTTC	CASSLIAGDNYEQYF
TRBV7-3	TRBD2	.	TRBJ2-1	TGTGCCAGCAGCTTAAGGGCGGGAGGACCGGCCGTTGAGCAGTTCTTC	CASSLRAGGPAVEQFF
TRBV9	TRBD1	.	TRBJ2-1	TGTGCCAGCAGCGTAGGGGACAGGGGTTTGGGTGAGCAGTTCTTC	CASSVGDRGLGEQFF
TRBV30	.	few	TRBJ1-2	TGTGCCTGGACAACAGGGCGGGGGGTGCGTGGCTACACCTTC	CAWTTGRGVRGYTF
TRBV7-2	TRBD1	.	TRBJ1-2	TGTGCCAGCAGCCCGGGGGACAGGGCTAACTATGGCTACACCTTC	CASSPGDRANYGYTF
TRBV19	.	.	TRBJ1-1	TGTGCCAGTAGTATAGACAGGATCAACACTGAAGCTTTCTTT	CASSIDRINTEAFF
TRBV5-6	.	.	TRBJ2-7	TGTGCCAGCAGCTTGGTGGCTGTCTCCTACGAGCAGTACTTC	CASSLVAVSYEQYF
TRBV9	.	.	TRBJ2-7	TGTGCCAGCAGCCTCGGTGGGGGGGCCTCCTACGAGCAGTACTTC	CASSLGGGASYEQYF
TRBV30	.	.	TRBJ1-3	TGTGCCTGGGATTGGGGGTTAGCGGGTGGAAACACCATATATTTT	CAWDWGLAGGNTIYF
TRBV2	TRBD2	.	TRBJ2-1	TGTGCCAGCAGTGAAATTGGGACTAGTGGGAATGAGCAGTTCTTC	CASSEIGTSGNEQFF
TRBV6-6	.	.	TRBJ2-3	TGTGCCAGCAGTTACGGTACGACAGCCTACACAGATACGCAGTATTTT	CASSYGTTAYTDTQYF
TRBV7-9	.	.	TRBJ2-1	TGTGCCAGCAGCTCCTTAGAGGGGGAGAACGATGAGCAGTTCTTC	CASSSLEGENDEQFF
TRBV9	TRBD1	.	TRBJ2-3	TGTGCCAGCAGCGTGACAGGGGCTAGGGGAGATACGCAGTATTTT	CASSVTGARGDTQYF
TRBV2	TRBD1	.	TRBJ1-1	TGTGCCAGCAAGCCGGGACAGGGGGAGGCTGAAGCTTTCTTT	CASKPGQGEAEAFF
TRBV9	.	.	TRBJ2-3	TGTGCCAGCAGCGTAGATACTTACGCCACCGGTACGCAGTATTTT	CASSVDTYATGTQYF
TRBV30	TRBD2	.	TRBJ2-7	TGTGCCTGGAGTGTTCATGGGGGGGGGACCTACGAGCAGTACTTC	CAWSVHGGGTYEQYF
TRBV5-4	TRBD2	.	TRBJ2-3	TGTGCCAGCAGCTTGGATGGCGGGAGCGCAGATACGCAGTATTTT	CASSLDGGSADTQYF
TRBV4-2	.	.	TRBJ2-4	TGTGCCAGCAGCCAAGTCCTAGGGGGGGTGAACATTCAGTACTTC	CASSQVLGGVNIQYF
TRBV19	.	.	TRBJ1-2	TGTGCCAGTATGCAGACACACTATGGCTACACCTTC	CASMQTHYGYTF
TRBV2	.	.	TRBJ1-2	TGTGCCACAACGGACAGATACTATGGCTACACCTTC	CATTDRYYGYTF